The present TCR beta chain was sequenced within a study of identical twins. This clonotype came up many times. Unique molecular identifiers were in the cDNA, with template-switch universal primer binding. TCRdb called the 5' RACE reads again in MiXCR, with one record for every CDR3 protein. Among about 280,000 distinct CDR3 sequences listed, about 8.9% were seen once. The data also belong to a second study, concerning yellow fever vaccine responses in identical twins.

Sequenced input: memory (CD45RO+) T cells sorted from blood. This sequence originates from a woman younger than 35 in good health.

The CDR3: CASSPRASSYNEQFF. CDR3 nucleotides: TGTGCCAGCAGCCCCCGGGCTAGCTCCTACAATGAGCAGTTCTTC. The chain joins TRBV11-2 to TRBJ2-1; no clear D gene. This CDR3 is built from 15 residues. Per the germline V gene, CDR1 is SGHAT and CDR2 is FQNNGV. The germline V and J ends were trimmed by 5 bases and 0 bases, with 11 bases remaining between them. The variable domain in full, completed from reference TRBV11-2 and TRBJ2-1, reads EAGVAQSPRYKIIEKRQSVAFWCNPISGHATLYWYQQILGQGPKLLIQFQNNGVVDDSQLPKDRFSAERLKGVDSTLKIQPAKLEDSAVYLCASSPRASSYNEQFFGPGTRLTVL.